A single sample is the source of the 24 T cell receptor beta chains below, sequenced in a study of blood T cell repertoires in COVID-19. Clones were sequenced by immunoSEQ multiplex PCR, and TCRdb holds only the in-frame ones, with some missing. This table holds some 200,000 clones, about 81% found once. The sequencing input was PBMCs or T cells enriched from blood (not recorded which). These receptors were obtained from a man aged 40-49 years who had recovered from COVID-19.

The V and J genes are TRBV27 and TRBJ2-3, with a weak D call TRBD1 (6 bases). CDR3 size: 15 residues. The germline V gene encodes CDR1 MNHEY and CDR2 SMNVEV (reference sequence). The V gene lost 7 bases and the J gene lost 5 bases, with 19 bases spanning the gap. CDR3 in amino acids: CASNPGTSFIDTQYF. The CDR3 nucleotides are TGTGCCAGCAACCCTGGGACATCGTTCATAGATACGCAGTATTTT.

The chain couples TRBV5-5 to TRBJ2-2; TRBD1 is a possible D gene (6 bases). Germline-derived CDR1 and CDR2 are SGHKS and YYEKEE (reference sequence). The CDR3 sequence is 16 residues long. Trimming removed 0 bases from V and 1 base from J, with 10 bases in between. CDR3 region: CASSLETGLNTGELFF. CDR3 nucleotide sequence: TGTGCCAGCAGCTTGGAGACAGGACTGAACACCGGGGAGCTGTTTTTT.

The chain combines TRBV19 with TRBJ1-1; 8 positions match TRBD1. V shed 6 bases, J shed 0 bases, and the junction held 9 bases outside the gene matches. Germline CDR1 is LNHDA and CDR2 is SQIVND (reference sequence). This CDR3 contains 16 residues. The CDR3 nucleotides are TGTGCCAGTAGGAGTCAGGGGGCGAGGATGAACACTGAAGCTTTCTTT. This sequence encodes CASRSQGARMNTEAFF.

In its sample, this clone was seen many times. V and J are TRBV2 and TRBJ1-6; D not resolved. The CDR3 loop spans 15 amino acids. V was shortened by 2 bases and J by 0 bases, with 5 bases between the two germline ends. CDR1 and CDR2 from the germline V gene are SNHLY and FYNNEI. The CDR3 DNA reads as TGTGCCAGCAGTGAAACTAGCTCCTATAATTCACCCCTCCACTTT. Translation gives CASSETSSYNSPLHF.

The chain links TRBV9 to TRBJ2-5; a possible D gene is TRBD2 (7 bases). This CDR3 is 16 amino acids long. Germline CDR1 is SGDLS and CDR2 is YYNGEE. Trimming removed 7 bases from V and 0 bases from J, with 19 bases in between. CDR3 region: CASALGGGGDQETQYF. For the CDR3, the DNA is TGTGCCAGCGCCCTGGGAGGGGGTGGGGACCAAGAGACCCAGTACTTC.

In regard to this clone: Its ends do not fully match the called genes, so a read error is possible. The genes are TRBV3-1 (or the pseudogene TRBV3-2) and TRBJ1-2; the D gene is possibly TRBD1 (6 bases). Germline lookup yields CDR1 LGHDT and CDR2 YNNKEL (reference sequence). The CDR3 spans 13 residues. The CDR3 region is CASSQGLLLDSHF. The CDR3 DNA reads as TGTGCCAGCAGCCAAGGTCTTTTATTGGACAGTCACTTC.

The rearrangement uses TRBV30 and TRBJ1-5; D uncertain. This CDR3 spans 15 amino acids. The germline V gene encodes CDR1 GTSNPN and CDR2 SVGIG (reference sequence). The V and J ends lost 0 bases and 7 bases respectively, with 16 bases between them. DNA for the CDR3: TGTGCCTGGAGTGTCTCGGGCAAAGGGAGGCAGCCCCAGCATTTT. This gives the protein CAWSVSGKGRQPQHF.

This chain's CDR3 is CASSLFASGTGELFF. DNA for the CDR3: TGTGCCAGCAGCTTATTCGCTAGCGGCACCGGGGAGCTGTTTTTT. The V gene is TRBV7-6, the J gene TRBJ2-2, with 7 bases aligning to TRBD2. V trimming: 2 bases; J trimming: 4 bases; junction bases outside the gene matches: 4. The length of the CDR3 is 15 residues. From germline, CDR1 is SGHVS and CDR2 FNYEAQ.

The J gene is TRBJ1-6, the V gene TRBV19; tentative D call: TRBD1 (5 bases). Trimming left V 9 bases short and J 5 bases short, with 20 bases between. The germline V gene has CDR1 LNHDA and CDR2 SQIVND (reference sequence). This CDR3 comprises 16 residues. Here the CDR3 reads CASSYILRQNNSPLHF. CDR3 nucleotide sequence: TGTGCCAGCTCTTATATACTACGACAGAATAATTCACCCCTCCACTTT.

The chain has TRBV19 and TRBJ1-6, with 8 positions matching TRBD1. V dropped 5 bases and J dropped 3; count of bases not matched to a gene: 3. Germline CDR1 reads LNHDA; CDR2 reads SQIVND (reference sequence). CDR3 length: 15 amino acids. CDR3 nucleotides: TGTGCCAGTAGTGGAACAGGGGGCTATAATTCACCCCTCCACTTT. Translation: CASSGTGGYNSPLHF.

This clone has ten or more counts. This chain connects TRBV7-9 to TRBJ2-7, with D perhaps TRBD1 (5 bases). CDR3 size: 13 residues. Per germline, CDR1 SEHNR and CDR2 FQNEAQ (reference sequence). Between the trimmed V and J ends, which lost 5 bases and 0 bases, there was a span of 8 bases. CDR3 sequence: CASSPDTSYEQYF. The CDR3 DNA reads TGTGCCAGCAGCCCGGACACCTCCTACGAGCAGTACTTC.

The CDR3 region has the DNA TGTGCCAGCAGCCAGTCAACTGAAGCTTTCTTT. It yields the protein CASSQSTEAFF. The chain links TRBV5-6 to TRBJ1-1, with D hard to call. Germline assignment: CDR1 SGHDT and CDR2 YYEEEE. CDR3 length: 11 amino acids. V lost 4 bases and J lost 5, with 6 bases in between.

The V gene is TRBV29-1, the J gene TRBJ2-1; the match to TRBD1 covers 8 bases. With V trimmed by 6 bases and J by 0 bases, 4 bases remained unmatched. The CDR3 is 14 amino acids. Germline V gene lookup returns CDR1 SQVTM and CDR2 ANQGSEA. The CDR3 sequence is CSVDRVYSYNEQFF. CDR3 bases: TGCAGCGTGGACAGGGTGTACTCCTACAATGAGCAGTTCTTC.

This sequence joins TRBV6-2 or TRBV6-3 and TRBJ2-1, with D perhaps matching TRBD2 (5 bases). V lost 4 bases to trimming and J lost 0 bases, with 13 bases between them. Germline loops: CDR1 MNHEY, CDR2 SVGEGT. The CDR3 covers 16 residues. The CDR3, as DNA: TGTGCCAGCAGTTCTACAGAGGGCGGCTCCTACAATGAGCAGTTCTTC. This encodes CASSSTEGGSYNEQFF.

The gene calls are TRBV10-3 and TRBJ1-5; D unresolved. Per germline, CDR1 ENHRY and CDR2 SYGVKD. This CDR3 has 15 amino acids. V was cut by 4 bases and J by 2 bases, with 12 bases left in between. CDR3 sequence: CAISVSLYGNQPQHF. CDR3 coding DNA: TGTGCCATCAGTGTGTCCCTTTATGGCAATCAGCCCCAGCATTTT.

The chain uses TRBV6-1 and TRBJ1-2; 7 bases are a match to TRBD1. The CDR3 consists of 13 residues. The V and J ends lost 2 bases and 7 bases, in that order; junction bases with no gene match: 4. Germline CDR1 MNHNS, CDR2 SASEGT. CDR3 nucleotides: TGTGCCAGCAGTGAACCCTACAGGGGTGGCTACACCTTC. It codes for CASSEPYRGGYTF.

The gene calls are TRBV25-1 and TRBJ1-2; D is possibly TRBD1 (6 bases). V dropped 3 bases and J dropped 9 bases, with 20 bases sitting between them. Germline V gene data show CDR1 as MGHDK and CDR2 as SYGVNS. The CDR3 spans 15 residues. CDR3 protein: CASSDPGQLRGRYTF. CDR3 sequence (DNA): TGTGCCAGCAGTGATCCGGGACAACTGAGGGGTCGCTACACCTTC.

This clone appeared a single time. This chain joins TRBV7-9 and TRBJ1-6; no firm D call. Trimming took 1 base from V and 5 from J, leaving 9 bases between them. CDR1 is SEHNR, CDR2 FQNEAQ, per germline (reference sequence). This CDR3 is 15 amino acids long. The CDR3, as DNA: TGTGCCAGCAGCTTAGGAGGCACAAATAATTCACCCCTCCACTTT. Residues: CASSLGGTNNSPLHF.

The CDR3 spells CASTQQNYGYTF. The DNA of the CDR3 is TGTGCCAGCACGCAACAAAACTATGGCTACACCTTC. V usage is TRBV2 and J usage is TRBJ1-2, with D hard to call. The CDR3 has 12 residues. Germline loops: CDR1 SNHLY, CDR2 FYNNEI. V shed 7 bases and J shed 2 bases, with 8 bases lying between them.

This chain uses TRBV27 with TRBJ1-1; a weak D match, TRBD1 (5 bases). The ends were cut back, 6 bases at V and 9 bases at J, with 17 bases in the middle. The CDR3 spans 13 residues. In germline, CDR1 is MNHEY, CDR2 SMNVEV (reference sequence). CDR3 DNA sequence: TGTGCCAGCAGCCCGGGCCGACAGAGAAAAGCTTTCTTT. It encodes CASSPGRQRKAFF.

This chain links TRBV29-1 with TRBJ2-1, with D possibly matching TRBD2 (6 bases). CDR1 and CDR2 from the germline V gene are SQVTM and ANQGSEA. The CDR3 sequence is 15 residues long. Trimming cost V 2 bases and J 9 bases, with 20 bases left between them. CDR3 coding DNA: TGCAGCGTTGAATTTGGGACGGGGGAATTCGGTGAGCAGTTCTTC. Its translation is CSVEFGTGEFGEQFF.

The rearrangement joins TRBV21-1 to TRBJ2-1; TRBD1 is the table's D call, not checked against the DNA. TRBV21-1 is classified as a pseudogene. The CDR3 spans 14 residues. The CDR3 is CANTTGRTYNEQFF. The DNA of the CDR3 is TGTGCCAATACGACAGGGAGGACCTACAATGAGCAGTTCTTC.

The V gene is TRBV10-3, the J gene TRBJ2-2; 7 bases map to TRBD1. Per the germline V gene, CDR1 is ENHRY and CDR2 is SYGVKD. CDR3 size: 15 residues. The J segment lost 2 bases and the V segment lost 5 bases, leaving 5 bases of the junction unmatched. This chain's CDR3 is CAISTGTVNTGELFF. The CDR3 DNA reads as TGTGCCATCAGTACCGGGACAGTAAACACCGGGGAGCTGTTTTTT.

The chain's CDR3 is CASSTFLPGTANYGYTF. For the CDR3, the DNA is TGCGCCAGCAGCACGTTCCTACCCGGGACAGCTAACTATGGCTACACCTTC. V gene TRBV5-1 combines with J gene TRBJ1-2; 7 nucleotides match TRBD1. In germline, CDR1 is SGHRS, CDR2 YFSETQ. This CDR3 is 17 amino acids long. With 4 bases clipped from V and 0 bases from J, the junction kept 12 bases outside the gene matches.